The 6 T cell receptor delta chains listed next were all sequenced from one sample in a study of gamma-delta T cells after stem cell transplantation. TCRdb applied CATT to the RT-PCR reads for clone calling. The sample has roughly 1,600 delta-chain clones, over 5.5% seen once. Sequencing input: gamma-delta T cells. The receptors shown here come from a human donor. It is not recorded whose cells these are; they may come from a transplant donor.

This clone came up a few times. The protein TCRdb lists belongs to a much larger clone and differs from this DNA's translation at residue 9, which points to a read error; the protein shown is made from the DNA. The chain employs TRDV1 and TRDJ1, with 9 positions matching TRDD2. From germline, CDR1 is TSWWSYY and CDR2 QGS. The CDR3 is 22 residues long. The V segment lost 1 base and the J segment 9 bases; nucleotides outside the gene matches: 30. The CDR3 here is CALGEPPRQPSYSDWGPSELIF. CDR3 DNA: TGTGCTCTTGGGGAACCCCCCCGTCAGCCTTCCTACTCAGACTGGGGCCCATCGGAACTCATCTTT.

As concerns this clone: The TCRdb protein, from a much larger clone, departs from this DNA's translation at residue 21, likely by read error; the protein shown derives from the DNA. The rearrangement links TRDV2 to TRDJ1; TRDD3 agrees at 8 bases. The CDR3 extends over 22 amino acids. CDR1 and CDR2 (germline): GEAIGNYY, EKD. The CDR3 reads CACDTVSGEMRGYRTYTDKLTF. The CDR3 DNA reads TGTGCCTGTGACACCGTCTCTGGGGAGATGAGGGGATACCGGACGTACACCGATAAACTCACCTTT.

J is TRDJ1 and V is TRDV2; TRDD3 agrees at 7 bases. CDR3 length: 14 amino acids. Germline CDR1 and CDR2: GEAIGNYY and EKD. J was trimmed by 5 bases and V by 0 bases; bases with no gene match: 5. The CDR3 region is CACDTLGGTDKLIF. In nucleotides, the CDR3 is TGTGCCTGTGACACCCTGGGGGGTACGGATAAACTCATCTTT.

This clone was detected a few times. A far more abundant clone sits one base away, making this likely a read error. Within the sample, other DNA sequences also encode this same CDR3. This rearrangement joins TRDV1 to TRDJ1, with 8 bases identical to TRDD3. V dropped 5 bases and J dropped 4; count of bases not matched to a gene: 42. CDR3 length: 26 amino acids. Germline CDR1 reads TSWWSYY; CDR2 reads QGS. In DNA, the CDR3 is TGTGCTCTTGGGATGCGGAGCCCTGCCTCCCCTGACTGGGGATACTATCAGCTGAAGGGTTTCGATAAACTCATCTTT. Amino acid sequence: CALGMRSPASPDWGYYQLKGFDKLIF.

This clone is medium-sized in the sample. With only one base between it and a far larger clone, this is likely a read error. The chain recombines TRDV2 with TRDJ3; 12 nucleotides line up with TRDD3. Germline CDR1 GEAIGNYY, CDR2 EKD. The CDR3 spans 21 residues. V dropped 3 bases and J dropped 5; count of bases not matched to a gene: 16. The CDR3 DNA is TGTGCCTGTGACCGGTATGAGGCCACTGGGGGATACCACCGGGACACCCGACAGATGTTTTTC. Its translation: CACDRYEATGGYHRDTRQMFF.

Only a few counts were recorded for this clone. A far larger clone is one base from this, pointing to a likely read error. Other DNA variants within this sample encode the same CDR3. The V call is TRDV1, the J call TRDJ1; 13 bases match TRDD3. The CDR3 runs 18 residues. Germline CDR1 TSWWSYY, CDR2 QGS. The CDR3 DNA reads as TGCGCTCTTGGGCCCTTAGTACTGGGGGATACGTACACCGATAAACTCATCTTT. It yields the protein CALGPLVLGDTYTDKLIF.